This T cell receptor (beta chain) emerged from a study of cytomegalovirus exposure and HLA in healthy donors. The V gene lost 0 bases and the J gene lost 3 bases, with 9 bases spanning the gap. Germline loops: CDR1 MGHRA, CDR2 YSYEKL. The CDR3 runs to 16 residues. Whole-study results and caveats: The productive fraction for most TCR beta V segments was about 90% or about 30% in an earlier analysis. HLA restriction was apparent for most CMV-associated TCR beta chains in a later analysis. Highest at DRB1 and lowest at HLA-C, TCR association rates differed among HLA loci in a later analysis.

The study ran its PCR with 60 Vbeta and 13 Jbeta primers. The data were produced by immunoSEQ multiplex PCR, yet TCRdb's version contains in-frame clones alone and is incomplete. The data hold around 160,000 clones, with approximately 85% observed a single time. In the case of this clone: The antigen is unknown.

The chain employs TRBV4-1 and TRBJ2-6, with D possibly being TRBD2 (6 bases). The specimen was PBMCs. The receptor comes from a man aged 18-30 years in good health and CMV-seropositive. Here the CDR3 DNA reads TGCGCCAGCAGCCAAGATCCCGGGGGTGGGGCCAACGTCCTGACTTTC. As protein: CASSQDPGGGANVLTF.